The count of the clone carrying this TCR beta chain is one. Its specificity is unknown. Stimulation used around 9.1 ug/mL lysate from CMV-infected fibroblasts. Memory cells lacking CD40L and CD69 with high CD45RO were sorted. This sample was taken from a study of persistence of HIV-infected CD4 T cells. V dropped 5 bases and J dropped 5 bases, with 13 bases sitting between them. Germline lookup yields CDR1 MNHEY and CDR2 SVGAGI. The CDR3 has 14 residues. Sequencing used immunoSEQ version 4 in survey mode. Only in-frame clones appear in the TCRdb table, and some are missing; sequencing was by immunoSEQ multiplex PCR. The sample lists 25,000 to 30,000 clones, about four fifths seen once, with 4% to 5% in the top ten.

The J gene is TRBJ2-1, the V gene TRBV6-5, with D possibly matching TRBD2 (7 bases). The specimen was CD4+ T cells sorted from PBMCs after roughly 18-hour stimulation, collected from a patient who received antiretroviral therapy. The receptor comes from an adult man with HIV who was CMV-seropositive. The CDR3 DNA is TGTGCCAGCAGTACTACCGGGGGGCACAATGAGCAGTTCTTC. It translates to CASSTTGGHNEQFF.